This TCR beta chain came from a study of blood T cell repertoires in COVID-19. Trimming pared 1 base from V and 7 bases from J, leaving 7 bases between. CDR1 and CDR2 (germline): SNHLY, FYNNEI. The CDR3 is 13 amino acids. Generated by immunoSEQ multiplex PCR, the TCRdb table keeps only in-frame clones and is missing some. The sample records roughly 70,000 clones, around 92% being singletons. The sequenced sample was peripheral blood. The chain has TRBV2 and TRBJ1-4; D is unresolved. The receptor's source is a human donor with active COVID-19. The donor label of this sample is uncertain. CDR3: CASSEGEAEKLFF. The CDR3 DNA is TGTGCCAGCAGTGAAGGTGAGGCTGAAAAACTGTTTTTT.